The following is a TCR beta chain sequence with its context. V shed 1 base, J shed 7 bases, and the junction held 7 bases outside the gene matches. The length of the CDR3 is 15 residues. Germline CDR1 is MGHRA and CDR2 is YSYEKL. This sample is drawn from a study of blood T cell repertoires in COVID-19. How the authors handled the data: Counts of nucleated cells, estimated from reference gene primer amplification, were obtained. Profiling relied on immunoSEQ multiplex PCR, and the TCRdb table lists in-frame clones only, not all of them. V, J and clone size are those of that table, while D and trimming were read from the DNA. The profile shows 210,000 or so clones, roughly 90% of them singletons.

The sequenced sample consisted of peripheral blood. This receptor was identified in a woman between 40 and 55 years old who had recovered from COVID-19. The chain combines TRBV4-1 with TRBJ2-4; the match to TRBD1 covers 7 bases. CDR3 DNA sequence: TGCGCCAGCAGCCAAGGGGACCAGGGGGTGAACATTCAGTACTTC. Amino acids: CASSQGDQGVNIQYF.